This T cell receptor (beta chain) came from a study of blood T cell repertoires in COVID-19. In the source study's methods: How many nucleated cells were present was estimated from reference gene primer amplification. Method: immunoSEQ multiplex PCR; TCRdb's copy keeps in-frame clones and lacks some. V, J and clone size derive from that table, while D and trimming were established from the DNA sequence. Of about 220,000 clones listed, almost 90% are singletons. Germline V CDR1 and CDR2: SGDLS, YYNGEE. Trimming left V 3 bases short and J 5 bases short, with 14 bases between. This CDR3 is 14 amino acids long. This study enrolled people aged 18 to 89 from 24 US geographic areas.

Sequencing was carried out using PBMCs or T cells enriched from blood (not recorded which). V and J are TRBV9 and TRBJ1-2; possibly TRBD1 for D (6 bases). The receptor comes from a woman between 50 and 59 years old with acute COVID-19. The CDR3 here is CASSAQRGGYGYTF. The CDR3 region has the DNA TGTGCCAGCAGCGCCCAGAGAGGGGGATATGGCTACACCTTC.